This is a list of T cell receptor beta chains from one sample in a study of blood T cell repertoires in COVID-19. The assay was immunoSEQ multiplex PCR, and TCRdb's table has in-frame clones only and misses some. The sample carries some 130,000 clones, about 76% recorded once. Sequencing input: peripheral blood. These receptors were taken from an elderly man with acute or convalescent COVID-19. The CDR3 runs from the conserved cysteine through the conserved F or W. D genes are given only for firm matches. Clone sizes are given selectively: once, few, many, or a class where the clone is expanded.

D,size,J,V,CDR3,DNA
TRBD2,NA,TRBJ2-5,TRBV5-4,CASNPTSGGIQETQYF,TGTGCCAGCAATCCGACCAGCGGGGGAATTCAAGAGACCCAGTACTTC
TRBD2,NA,TRBJ2-7,TRBV3-1/TRBV3-2,CASSHPGTSGAPYEQYF,TGTGCCAGCAGCCACCCCGGGACTAGCGGGGCCCCCTACGAGCAGTACTTC
TRBD2,NA,TRBJ2-1,TRBV7-9,CASSSVTSGGAASYNEQFF,TGTGCCAGCAGCTCTGTTACCAGCGGGGGGGCCGCGTCCTACAATGAGCAGTTCTTC
NA,NA,TRBJ2-3,TRBV28,CASSFRGAVDTQYF,TGTGCCAGCAGTTTTCGCGGGGCGGTAGATACGCAGTATTTT
NA,NA,TRBJ1-5,TRBV28,CASSLVGSNQPQHF,TGTGCCAGCAGTTTGGTGGGCAGCAATCAGCCCCAGCATTTT
TRBD2,NA,TRBJ2-7,TRBV2,CASSGTSGGGEQYF,TGTGCCAGCAGTGGGACTAGCGGAGGGGGCGAGCAGTACTTC
TRBD1,NA,TRBJ2-1,TRBV7-3,CASSETGTGRNEQFF,TGTGCCAGCAGCGAAACCGGGACAGGGCGCAATGAGCAGTTCTTC
NA,NA,TRBJ1-5,TRBV6-6,CASRTGNQPQHF,TGTGCCAGCAGGACTGGGAATCAGCCCCAGCATTTT
NA,NA,TRBJ1-2,TRBV5-1,CASSLDPAGRGYTF,TGCGCCAGCAGCTTGGATCCTGCGGGCCGTGGCTACACCTTC
NA,NA,TRBJ1-1,TRBV7-2,CASNQGQGRAFF,TGTGCCAGCAATCAGGGGCAGGGGAGAGCTTTCTTT
TRBD2,once,TRBJ2-7,TRBV25-1,CAIRGRGSAYEQYF,TGTGCCATCCGAGGGCGGGGGTCGGCCTACGAGCAGTACTTC
NA,many,TRBJ1-2,TRBV7-9,CASSLGSRQGNGYTF,TGTGCCAGCAGCTTAGGTTCCCGGCAGGGGAATGGCTACACCTTC
TRBD2,NA,TRBJ2-1,TRBV4-2,CASSRLPGVAGVDNEQFF,TGTGCCAGCAGCCGTCTCCCTGGGGTAGCGGGGGTGGACAATGAGCAGTTCTTC
TRBD1,once,TRBJ1-1,TRBV19,CASSIPGTGLAEAFF,TGTGCCAGTAGTATCCCCGGGACAGGGTTGGCTGAAGCTTTCTTT
NA,NA,TRBJ2-6,TRBV30,CACYSTPYSGANVLTF,TGTGCTTGCTATTCGACACCCTACTCTGGGGCCAACGTCCTGACTTTC
TRBD1,NA,TRBJ2-7,TRBV19,CASSKVGTGDLYPSYEQYF,TGTGCCAGTAGTAAGGTGGGGACAGGGGACCTTTATCCCTCCTACGAGCAGTACTTC
TRBD1,few,TRBJ2-2,TRBV28,CASSSRQGAQYTGELFF,TGTGCCAGCAGTTCCCGACAGGGGGCGCAGTACACCGGGGAGCTGTTTTTT
NA,NA,TRBJ1-6,TRBV7-9,CASSPGLRGDSPLHF,TGTGCCAGCAGCCCGGGACTCCGGGGAGATTCACCCCTCCACTTT
TRBD2,once,TRBJ2-1,TRBV6-4,CAGSGTSLSEQFF,TGTGCCGGATCCGGGACTAGCCTCTCTGAGCAGTTCTTC
NA,NA,TRBJ2-5,TRBV19,CASSIGGRGETQYF,TGTGCCAGTAGTATAGGCGGCAGGGGAGAGACCCAGTACTTC
TRBD1,NA,TRBJ2-7,TRBV7-3,CASSLTAGTGVAEQYF,TGTGCCAGCAGCTTAACCGCCGGGACAGGGGTGGCCGAGCAGTACTTC
NA,NA,TRBJ2-2,TRBV25-1,CASSGSGTSTGELFF,TGTGCCAGCAGTGGCTCCGGGACATCAACCGGGGAGCTGTTTTTT
TRBD2,NA,TRBJ2-1,TRBV5-1,CASSPTSGGAGEQFF,TGCGCCAGCAGCCCGACTAGCGGGGGGGCGGGTGAGCAGTTCTTC
TRBD2,NA,TRBJ2-1,TRBV7-9,CASRDGTSGGNEQFF,TGTGCCAGCAGGGACGGGACTAGCGGGGGTAATGAGCAGTTCTTC
TRBD1,NA,TRBJ1-2,TRBV19,CASSTWTGDVVSF,TGTGCCAGTAGTACCTGGACAGGGGACGTCGTCTCCTTC
NA,NA,TRBJ2-5,TRBV19,CASSIPGGRETQYF,TGTGCCAGTAGTATCCCCGGAGGGCGGGAGACCCAGTACTTC
TRBD1,NA,TRBJ1-1,TRBV5-1,CASSSEQGARGTEAFF,TGCGCCAGCAGCTCTGAACAGGGGGCGCGGGGAACTGAAGCTTTCTTT
TRBD2,NA,TRBJ2-1,TRBV6-5,CASRSGGRNEQFF,TGTGCCAGCAGGTCGGGGGGGCGGAATGAGCAGTTCTTC
TRBD1,NA,TRBJ1-1,TRBV28,CASRTDRVDTEAFF,TGTGCCAGCAGGACCGACAGGGTAGACACTGAAGCTTTCTTT
NA,once,TRBJ1-4,TRBV29-1,CSVGGVDEKLFF,TGCAGCGTTGGAGGTGTTGACGAAAAACTGTTTTTT
NA,NA,TRBJ1-1,TRBV4-3,CASSQDFGVGAFF,TGCGCCAGCAGCCAAGATTTTGGAGTCGGTGCTTTCTTT
TRBD2,NA,TRBJ2-7,TRBV5-4,CASSRGTITYEQYF,TGTGCCAGCAGCCGAGGGACTATAACCTACGAGCAGTACTTC
TRBD2,once,TRBJ2-3,TRBV19,CASRPLAGGKADTQYF,TGTGCCAGTAGACCCCTAGCGGGGGGAAAAGCAGATACGCAGTATTTT
TRBD1,NA,TRBJ2-3,TRBV28,CATQGGQGARDTQYF,TGTGCCACTCAGGGGGGACAGGGGGCCCGGGATACGCAGTATTTT